This is a list of T cell receptor beta chains from one sample in a study of T cells in Graves' hyperthyroidism and ophthalmopathy. Each CDR3 protein is one row after TCRdb ran MiXCR on the multiplex PCR reads. The sample contains roughly 630,000 distinct CDR3 sequences, 15% to 17% of which appear only once. The sample was blood. The receptors stem from a woman under 40 with Graves' hyperthyroidism. Each CDR3 is given without its conserved first and last residue. The order of the fields is CDR3 protein, J gene, D gene, V gene. The D gene is left open where the match is weak.

ASSESILGVAF	TRBJ1-1	.	TRBV10-2
SVGKDLNTEAF	TRBJ1-1	.	TRBV29-1
SASLSRGREQY	TRBJ2-7	.	TRBV29-1
ASTSGSGITDTQY	TRBJ2-3	TRBD2	TRBV28
ASSRRLAGEGEQF	TRBJ2-1	TRBD2	TRBV6-1
ASSQDLLTSGRSYNEQF	TRBJ2-1	TRBD2	TRBV14
ASGIAPWDEQF	TRBJ2-1	.	TRBV19
ASSGVRAGEFTGELF	TRBJ2-2	TRBD2	TRBV9
ASSPLAANYGYT	TRBJ1-2	.	TRBV5-5
ASSQLGDREQY	TRBJ2-7	.	TRBV4-1
ASSQDLGGEGRREQY	TRBJ2-7	.	TRBV4-2
ASSFSLAGGPGYEQY	TRBJ2-7	TRBD2	TRBV11-2
ASSHVVSAVEEKLF	TRBJ1-4	.	TRBV7-2
ASSYAGFGYT	TRBJ1-2	.	TRBV6-1
ASSPTATGYNSPLH	TRBJ1-6	.	TRBV27
ATSAPRDSTDTQY	TRBJ2-3	.	TRBV24-1
ASSFGSNTEAF	TRBJ1-1	.	TRBV7-3
SASGLATDTQY	TRBJ2-3	TRBD2	TRBV20-1
ASSLSGQGSSYEQY	TRBJ2-7	TRBD1	TRBV14
ASSPSPDRVSTDTQY	TRBJ2-3	TRBD1	TRBV5-4
ASSLDRGRSQH	TRBJ1-5	.	TRBV11-2
AISGWEGRSNEQF	TRBJ2-1	TRBD2	TRBV10-3
ASSLVREYEQF	TRBJ2-1	TRBD2	TRBV7-9
ASSESRGAQMNTEAF	TRBJ1-1	.	TRBV6-1
ASKVGGTYEQY	TRBJ2-7	.	TRBV7-2
ASSTQGRANTEAF	TRBJ1-1	.	TRBV18
ASSIEAPSLAPSHNEQF	TRBJ2-1	.	TRBV19
ASSTMGYGYT	TRBJ1-2	.	TRBV6-1
ASRARLAGAAEQF	TRBJ2-1	TRBD2	TRBV2
ASSLYRQGSTDTQY	TRBJ2-3	.	TRBV7-2
SAREGVGLPYQETQY	TRBJ2-5	TRBD2	TRBV20-1
ASSLARDLAGRGRYQETQY	TRBJ2-5	.	TRBV7-8
ASSLQEYEQY	TRBJ2-7	.	TRBV3-1